This TCR beta chain appears in the sequencing data of a study of Graves' ophthalmopathy and Graves' hyperthyroidism. General study findings and limits: A 13-signature model separated ophthalmopathy from stable hyperthyroidism, about 91% sensitivity, about 81% specificity.

Details on this clonotype: Its antigen is undetermined.

The study amplified TCR beta CDR3 regions using RNA transcripts. The first round was an RT-PCR with HTBI primers, and the second round was a multiplex PCR. TCRdb redid the calling of the multiplex PCR reads with MiXCR, one entry per CDR3 protein. The sample records some 200,000 distinct CDR3 sequences, 29% being singletons. Enrollment excluded any patients with other autoimmune diseases, uncontrolled infections, pregnancy or lactation. The sequence was collected from a man aged 50-59 years with Graves' ophthalmopathy. Source material: peripheral blood.

The CDR3 sequence is CASCTGLISEQYF. The CDR3 DNA reads as TGTGCCAGCTGTACAGGGTTAATCTCCGAGCAGTACTTC. The chain has TRBV12-3 or TRBV12-4 and TRBJ2-7, with a weak D call TRBD1 (6 bases). The CDR3 has 13 amino acids. With 8 bases removed from V and 6 bases from J, the gap between germline ends came to 17 bases.